This T cell receptor beta chain derives from a study of T cells in Graves' hyperthyroidism and ophthalmopathy. Amplification targeted TCR beta CDR3 regions from RNA transcripts. The HTBI primer set drove a first-round RT-PCR of the TCR CDR3. MiXCR, applied by TCRdb to the multiplex PCR reads, yields one record per CDR3 protein. The table records approximately 700,000 distinct CDR3 sequences, approximately 16% of them present only once. Graves' hyperthyroidism showing no ophthalmopathy progression within 18 months was considered stable. Trimming took off 2 bases at V and 1 base at J, with 9 bases between the two ends. Germline V gives CDR1 DFQATT, CDR2 SNEGSKA (reference sequence). The length of the CDR3 is 13 residues. In its sample, this clonotype was seen many times.

Sequenced input: blood. The origin of this receptor is a man aged 18 to 30 with Graves' hyperthyroidism. The chain couples TRBV20-1 to TRBJ2-7, with D tentatively TRBD2 (6 bases). The CDR3 spells CSARTGLSYEQYF. DNA of the CDR3: TGCAGTGCTAGAACGGGACTTTCCTACGAGCAGTACTTC.